These 10 T cell receptor beta chains came from one sample sequenced in a study of blood T cells in healthy people across ages. The use of a sample-barcoded 5' primer and a J-beta primer mix characterized a second PCR of about 7 to 12 cycles. In TCRdb, the 5' RACE reads were re-called with MiXCR into one record per CDR3 protein. The profile covers approximately 880,000 distinct CDR3 sequences, with roughly 50% appearing a single time and around an eighth taken by the ten largest. Sequenced input: blood. These TCRs come from a man aged 25 to 40 in good health.

In its sample, this clonotype was seen many times. The chain employs TRBV9 and TRBJ2-1; D gene unclear. The germline V gene has CDR1 SGDLS and CDR2 YYNGEE. V was shortened by 3 bases and J by 0 bases, with 4 bases between the two germline ends. This CDR3 is 13 amino acids long. CDR3 sequence (DNA): TGTGCCAGCAGCGCGAGCTCCTACAATGAGCAGTTCTTC. Its protein product is CASSASSYNEQFF.

This chain links TRBV10-3 with TRBJ2-5; the D is unclear. Trimming left V 3 bases short and J 5 bases short, with 4 bases between. The CDR3 consists of 11 residues. Per the germline V gene, CDR1 is ENHRY and CDR2 is SYGVKD. The CDR3 sequence is CAISDWETQYF. The CDR3, as DNA: TGTGCCATCAGTGACTGGGAGACCCAGTACTTC.

This clonotype was observed a single time. A much more abundant neighbour one base away suggests this may be a read error. The rearrangement joins TRBV4-2 to TRBJ1-5; maybe TRBD1 (5 bases). The V end lost 4 bases, the J end lost 0 bases, and 13 bases lay between the germline ends. The germline gives CDR1 LGHNA, CDR2 YNFKEQ. The CDR3 covers 16 residues. For the CDR3, the DNA is TGTGCCAGCAGCCGACGGGTAGACAGTAGCAATCAGCCCCAGCATTTT. Its translation: CASSRRVDSSNQPQHF.

The rearrangement uses TRBV6-1 and TRBJ2-5; D not resolved. In germline, CDR1 is MNHNS, CDR2 SASEGT. The CDR3 sequence is 13 residues long. V lost 3 bases and J 5 bases, leaving 10 bases between the germline ends. CDR3 DNA: TGTGCCAGCAGTGACCGACTGAATGAGACCCAGTACTTC. Translated, it gives CASSDRLNETQYF.

This rearrangement joins TRBV5-1 to TRBJ2-3; D call uncertain. V dropped 1 base and J dropped 2 bases, with 5 bases sitting between them. Germline loops: CDR1 SGHRS, CDR2 YFSETQ. The CDR3 contains 13 residues. Written as DNA, the CDR3 is TGCGCCAGCAGCTTGTACTTCACAGATACGCAGTATTTT. Protein sequence: CASSLYFTDTQYF.

The chain joins TRBV7-2 to TRBJ1-6; D might be TRBD1 (6 bases). The CDR3 length is 18 residues. Trimming left V 4 bases short and J 4 bases short, with 20 bases between. Per the germline V gene, CDR1 is SGHTA and CDR2 is FQGNSA. The CDR3 nucleotides are TGTGCCAGCAGCTCCCCCGGGGGCCCAAGGTCGTATAATTCACCCCTCCACTTT. Its translation is CASSSPGGPRSYNSPLHF. Together with reference TRBV7-2 and TRBJ1-6, the CDR3 gives the full variable domain: GAGVSQSPSNKVTEKGKDVELRCDPISGHTALYWYRQSLGQGLEFLIYFQGNSAPDKSGLPSDRFSAERTGGSVSTLTIQRTQQEDSAVYLCASSSPGGPRSYNSPLHFGNGTRLTVT.

A few counts support this clonotype. J is TRBJ2-3 and V is TRBV5-1, with 7 bases lining up with TRBD2. The CDR3 runs 16 residues. Trimming cost V 7 bases and J 2 bases; bases outside gene matches: 13. Germline V CDR1 and CDR2: SGHRS, YFSETQ. Written as DNA, the CDR3 is TGCGCCAGCGGCGACGGGGCGGGAGACATCACAGATACGCAGTATTTT. It is translated as CASGDGAGDITDTQYF.

The chain recombines TRBV2 with TRBJ1-1; possible D gene TRBD1, 6 bases. Trimming took off 5 bases at V and 1 base at J, with 11 bases between the two ends. CDR1 and CDR2 (germline): SNHLY, FYNNEI. The CDR3 has 14 residues. The CDR3 loop is CASSLGARNTEAFF. Here the CDR3 DNA reads TGTGCCAGCAGTCTGGGGGCACGGAACACTGAAGCTTTCTTT. Complete variable domain (other parts from reference TRBV2 and TRBJ1-1): EPEVTQTPSHQVTQMGQEVILRCVPISNHLYFYWYRQILGQKVEFLVSFYNNEISEKSEIFDDQFSVERPDGSNFTLKIRSTKLEDSAMYFCASSLGARNTEAFFGQGTRLTVV.

The gene calls are TRBV3-1 and TRBJ2-7, with 7 nucleotides matching TRBD2. Germline V gene lookup returns CDR1 LGHDT and CDR2 YNNKEL (reference sequence). The ends lost 1 base at V and 12 bases at J; junction bases unmatched: 6. This CDR3 contains 12 residues. The CDR3 protein is CASSQAPGGLYF. The CDR3 DNA follows: TGTGCCAGCAGCCAAGCACCGGGGGGTCTGTACTTC.

There are many counts of this clonotype. The chain has TRBV7-9 and TRBJ2-5; D not resolved. CDR3 length equals 12 residues. V was cut by 3 bases and J by 5 bases, with 7 bases left in between. Germline CDR1 is SEHNR and CDR2 is FQNEAQ (reference sequence). The chain's CDR3 is CASSFVRETQYF. DNA for the CDR3: TGTGCCAGCAGCTTCGTGAGGGAGACCCAGTACTTC. Combining the CDR3 with reference TRBV7-9 and TRBJ2-5 gives the whole variable domain DTGVSQNPRHKITKRGQNVTFRCDPISEHNRLYWYRQTLGQGPEFLTYFQNEAQLEKSRLLSDRFSAERPKGSFSTLEIQRTEQGDSAMYLCASSFVRETQYFGPGTRLLVL.